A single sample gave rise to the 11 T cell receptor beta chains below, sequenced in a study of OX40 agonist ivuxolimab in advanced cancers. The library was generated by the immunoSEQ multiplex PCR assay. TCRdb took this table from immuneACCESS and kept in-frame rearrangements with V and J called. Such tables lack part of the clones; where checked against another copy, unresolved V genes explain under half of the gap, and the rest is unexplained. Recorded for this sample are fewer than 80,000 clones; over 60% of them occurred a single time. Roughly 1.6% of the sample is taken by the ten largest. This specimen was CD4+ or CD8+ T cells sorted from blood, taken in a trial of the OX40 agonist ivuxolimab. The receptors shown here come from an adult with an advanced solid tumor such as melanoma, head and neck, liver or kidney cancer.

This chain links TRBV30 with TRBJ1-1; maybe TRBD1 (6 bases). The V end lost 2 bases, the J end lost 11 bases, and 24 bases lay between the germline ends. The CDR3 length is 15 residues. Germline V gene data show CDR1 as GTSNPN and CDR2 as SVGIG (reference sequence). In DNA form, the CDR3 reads TGTGCCTGGAGTTATTTGAGGGGGAGAGGCGAATCGGCTTTCTTT. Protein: CAWSYLRGRGESAFF.

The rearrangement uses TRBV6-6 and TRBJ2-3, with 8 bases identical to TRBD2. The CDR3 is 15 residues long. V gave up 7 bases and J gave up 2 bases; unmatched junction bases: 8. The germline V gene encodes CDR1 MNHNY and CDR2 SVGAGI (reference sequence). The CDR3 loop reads CASINWRGDTDTQYF. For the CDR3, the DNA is TGTGCCAGCATCAACTGGCGGGGGGACACAGATACGCAGTATTTT.

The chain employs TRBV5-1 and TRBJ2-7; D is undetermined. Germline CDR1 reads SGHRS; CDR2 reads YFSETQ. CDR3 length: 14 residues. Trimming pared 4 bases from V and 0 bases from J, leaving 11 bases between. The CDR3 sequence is CASSESTDSYEQYF. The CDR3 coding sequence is TGCGCCAGCAGCGAATCGACTGACTCCTACGAGCAGTACTTC. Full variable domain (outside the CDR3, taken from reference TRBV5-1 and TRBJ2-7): KAGVTQTPRYLIKTRGQQVTLSCSPISGHRSVSWYQQTPGQGLQFLFEYFSETQRNKGNFPGRFSGRQFSNSRSEMNVSTLELGDSALYLCASSESTDSYEQYFGPGTRLTVT.

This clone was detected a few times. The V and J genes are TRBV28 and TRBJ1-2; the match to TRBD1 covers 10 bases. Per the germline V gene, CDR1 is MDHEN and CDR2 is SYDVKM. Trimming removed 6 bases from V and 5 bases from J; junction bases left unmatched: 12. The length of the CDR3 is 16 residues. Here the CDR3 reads CASSPLLTGGLYGYTF. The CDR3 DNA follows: TGTGCCAGCAGCCCTTTATTGACAGGGGGCTTGTATGGCTACACCTTC.

The CDR3 sequence: CASSLGWINEQFF. DNA of the CDR3: TGTGCCAGCAGCTTAGGGTGGATAAATGAGCAGTTCTTC. The rearrangement joins TRBV11-2 to TRBJ2-1; D call uncertain. The V and J ends lost 1 base and 7 bases respectively, with 8 bases between them. The CDR3 is made up of 13 amino acids. Germline V gene sequence: CDR1 SGHAT, CDR2 FQNNGV.

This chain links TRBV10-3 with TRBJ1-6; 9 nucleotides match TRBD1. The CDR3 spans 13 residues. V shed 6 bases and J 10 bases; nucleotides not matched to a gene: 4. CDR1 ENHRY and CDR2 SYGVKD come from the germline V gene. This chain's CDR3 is CAISRDRDSPLHF. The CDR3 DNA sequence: TGTGCCATCAGCCGGGACAGGGACTCACCCCTCCACTTT.

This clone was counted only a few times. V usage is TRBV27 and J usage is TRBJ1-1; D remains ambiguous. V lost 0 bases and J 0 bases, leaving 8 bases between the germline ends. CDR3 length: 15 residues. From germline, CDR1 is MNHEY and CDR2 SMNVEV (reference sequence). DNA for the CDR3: TGTGCCAGCAGTTTATCACGGGAATTGAACACTGAAGCTTTCTTT. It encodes CASSLSRELNTEAFF.

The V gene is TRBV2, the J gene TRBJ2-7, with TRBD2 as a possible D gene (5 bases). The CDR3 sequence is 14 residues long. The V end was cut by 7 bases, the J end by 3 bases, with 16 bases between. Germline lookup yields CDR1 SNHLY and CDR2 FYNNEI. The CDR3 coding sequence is TGTGCCAGCAAATTACCGGGATCCTTCTACGAGCAGTACTTC. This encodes CASKLPGSFYEQYF.

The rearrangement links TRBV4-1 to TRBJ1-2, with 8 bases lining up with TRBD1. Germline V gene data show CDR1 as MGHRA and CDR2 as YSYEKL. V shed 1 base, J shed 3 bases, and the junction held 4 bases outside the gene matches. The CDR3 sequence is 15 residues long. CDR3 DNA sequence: TGCGCCAGCAGCCAAGGCCGGGGACAGGACTATGGCTACACCTTC. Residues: CASSQGRGQDYGYTF.

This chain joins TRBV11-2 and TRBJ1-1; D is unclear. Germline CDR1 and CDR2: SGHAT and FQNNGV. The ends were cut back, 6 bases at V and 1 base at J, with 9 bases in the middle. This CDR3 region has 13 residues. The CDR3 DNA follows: TGTGCCAGCAGACCTGACGCGAACACTGAAGCTTTCTTT. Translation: CASRPDANTEAFF.

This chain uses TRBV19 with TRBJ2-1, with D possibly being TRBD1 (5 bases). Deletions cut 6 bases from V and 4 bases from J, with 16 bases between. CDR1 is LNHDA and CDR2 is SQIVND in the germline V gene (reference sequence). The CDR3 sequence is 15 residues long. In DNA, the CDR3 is TGTGCCAGTAGACCCACAGGTGGAAGTTACAATGAGCAGTTCTTC. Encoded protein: CASRPTGGSYNEQFF.